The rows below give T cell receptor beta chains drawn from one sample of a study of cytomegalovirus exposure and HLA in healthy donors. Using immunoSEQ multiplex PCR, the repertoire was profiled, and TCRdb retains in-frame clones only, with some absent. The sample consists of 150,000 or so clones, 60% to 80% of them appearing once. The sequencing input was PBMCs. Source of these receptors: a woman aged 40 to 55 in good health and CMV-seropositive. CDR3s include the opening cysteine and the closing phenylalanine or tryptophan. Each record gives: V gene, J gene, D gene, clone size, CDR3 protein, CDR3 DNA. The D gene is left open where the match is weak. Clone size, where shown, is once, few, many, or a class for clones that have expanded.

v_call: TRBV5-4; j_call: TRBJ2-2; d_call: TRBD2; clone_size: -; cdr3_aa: CASSLKTGGPTGELFF; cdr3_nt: TGTGCCAGCAGCTTAAAGACGGGAGGGCCAACCGGGGAGCTGTTTTTT
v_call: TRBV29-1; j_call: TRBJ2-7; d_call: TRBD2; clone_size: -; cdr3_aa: CSVTRAGGSFEQYF; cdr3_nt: TGCAGCGTTACCCGAGCGGGAGGGTCATTCGAGCAGTACTTC
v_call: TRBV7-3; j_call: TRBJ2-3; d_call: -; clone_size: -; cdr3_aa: CASSLPPSGQYF; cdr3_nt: TGTGCCAGCAGCTTACCTCCGTCGGGGCAGTATTTT
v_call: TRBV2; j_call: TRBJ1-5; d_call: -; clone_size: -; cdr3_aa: CASRKTGVNQPQHF; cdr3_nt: TGTGCCAGCAGGAAAACAGGAGTAAATCAGCCCCAGCATTTT
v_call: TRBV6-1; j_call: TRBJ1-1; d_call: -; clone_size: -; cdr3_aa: CASSVQGNTEAFF; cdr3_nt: TGTGCCAGCAGTGTCCAGGGGAACACTGAAGCTTTCTTT
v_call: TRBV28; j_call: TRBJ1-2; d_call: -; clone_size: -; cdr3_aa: CASSLWSDTNYGYTF; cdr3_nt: TGTGCCAGCAGTTTATGGTCCGACACAAATTATGGCTACACCTTC
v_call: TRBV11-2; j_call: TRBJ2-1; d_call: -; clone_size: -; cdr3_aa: CASSLGRARDSWGDEQFF; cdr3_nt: TGTGCCAGCAGCTTAGGCCGAGCGCGGGACTCCTGGGGGGATGAGCAGTTCTTC
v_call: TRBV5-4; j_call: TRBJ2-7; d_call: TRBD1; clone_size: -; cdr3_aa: CASSSGQDSSYEQYF; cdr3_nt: TGTGCCAGCAGCTCGGGACAGGACTCCTCCTACGAGCAGTACTTC
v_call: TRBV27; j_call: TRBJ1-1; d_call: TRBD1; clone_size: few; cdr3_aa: CASSSGQGLTEAFF; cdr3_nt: TGTGCCAGCAGTAGTGGACAGGGGTTGACTGAAGCTTTCTTT
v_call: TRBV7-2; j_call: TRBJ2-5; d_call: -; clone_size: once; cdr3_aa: CASSGLSETQYF; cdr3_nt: TGTGCCAGCAGTGGACTATCAGAGACCCAGTACTTC
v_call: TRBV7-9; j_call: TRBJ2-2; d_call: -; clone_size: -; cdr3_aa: CASSQQGGLNTGELFF; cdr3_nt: TGTGCCAGCAGCCAGCAGGGAGGCCTGAACACCGGGGAGCTGTTTTTT
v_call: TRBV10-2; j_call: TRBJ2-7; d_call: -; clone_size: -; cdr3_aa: CASTSGRPPYEQYF; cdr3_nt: TGCGCCAGCACTTCAGGGCGCCCCCCCTACGAGCAGTACTTC
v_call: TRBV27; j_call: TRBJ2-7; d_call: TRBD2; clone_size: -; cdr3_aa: CASSLGLAGVDEQYF; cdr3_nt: TGTGCCAGCAGTCTAGGACTAGCGGGTGTCGACGAGCAGTACTTC
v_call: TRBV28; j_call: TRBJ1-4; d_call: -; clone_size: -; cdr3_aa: CASSPGGATNEKLFF; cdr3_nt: TGTGCCAGCAGTCCGGGGGGGGCAACTAATGAAAAACTGTTTTTT
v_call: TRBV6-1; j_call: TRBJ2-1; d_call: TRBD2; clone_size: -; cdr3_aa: CASSEGLLGNEQFF; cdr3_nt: TGTGCCAGCAGTGAGGGACTATTGGGGAATGAGCAGTTCTTC
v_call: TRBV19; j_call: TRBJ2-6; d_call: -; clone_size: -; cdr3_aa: CASSEQSGANVLTF; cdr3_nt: TGTGCCAGTAGCGAACAGTCTGGGGCCAACGTCCTGACTTTC
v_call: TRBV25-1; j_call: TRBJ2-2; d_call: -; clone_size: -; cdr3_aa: CASTTRINTGELFF; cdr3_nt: TGTGCCAGCACAACACGAATAAACACCGGGGAGCTGTTTTTT